One sample yielded the 12 T cell receptor beta chains listed below, sequenced in a study of blood T cell repertoires in COVID-19. Using immunoSEQ multiplex PCR, the repertoire was profiled, and TCRdb retains in-frame clones only, with some absent. The sample has more than 300,000 clones, around 89% seen once. Sequenced sample: peripheral blood. The receptors derive from a woman aged 25 to 39 with COVID-19, enrolled during active disease.

V gene TRBV28 combines with J gene TRBJ1-2; perhaps TRBD1 as D (6 bases). V was trimmed by 2 bases and J by 8 bases, leaving 18 bases between them. The CDR3 sequence is 15 residues long. In germline, CDR1 is MDHEN, CDR2 SYDVKM. The CDR3 loop is CASSLPGANGGGYTF. Here the CDR3 DNA reads TGTGCCAGCAGTTTACCCGGGGCCAATGGGGGCGGCTACACCTTC.

CDR3 loop: CASSGQGPYNSPLHF. Here the CDR3 DNA reads TGTGCCAGCTCAGGACAGGGCCCCTATAATTCACCCCTCCACTTT. The chain carries TRBV18 and TRBJ1-6, with TRBD1 matching over 8 bases. The V segment lost 5 bases and the J segment 2 bases; nucleotides outside the gene matches: 2. This CDR3 is built from 15 residues. Germline CDR1 is KGHSH and CDR2 is LQKENI.

DNA of the CDR3: TGTGCCAGCAGCGTAGAATCAGGGGGCACCCCCTATGGCTACACCTTC. Translation: CASSVESGGTPYGYTF. V is TRBV9 and J is TRBJ1-2, with TRBD1 matching 8 bases. Germline V gene lookup returns CDR1 SGDLS and CDR2 YYNGEE. The CDR3 length is 16 residues. The J segment lost 4 bases and the V segment lost 0 bases, leaving 8 bases of the junction unmatched.

V gene TRBV28 combines with J gene TRBJ2-2, with D maybe TRBD2 (5 bases). This CDR3 region has 17 residues. The V gene lost 6 bases and the J gene lost 2 bases, with 19 bases spanning the gap. Germline assignment: CDR1 MDHEN and CDR2 SYDVKM. The CDR3, as DNA: TGTGCCAGCAGGGGGAAGCGGTCTCAGGTTAACACCGGGGAGCTGTTTTTT. Amino acid sequence: CASRGKRSQVNTGELFF.

The gene calls are TRBV9 and TRBJ1-6, with 7 bases aligning to TRBD1. CDR1 SGDLS and CDR2 YYNGEE come from the germline V gene. CDR3 length: 15 amino acids. V was clipped by 0 bases and J by 7 bases; unmatched bases: 4. As DNA, the CDR3 is TGTGCCAGCAGCGTAGGAGGGGGCGGGAATTCACCCCTCCACTTT. Its translation is CASSVGGGGNSPLHF.

V and J are TRBV7-9 and TRBJ1-2, with 12 bases identical to TRBD1. The germline V gene has CDR1 SEHNR and CDR2 FQNEAQ (reference sequence). CDR3 length: 15 amino acids. J was trimmed by 7 bases and V by 6 bases; bases with no gene match: 9. CDR3 nucleotides: TGTGCCAGCAGTGATCGGGACAGGGGGCGGGTTGGCTACACCTTC. This codes for CASSDRDRGRVGYTF.

This chain joins TRBV7-9 and TRBJ2-5, with 7 bases aligning to TRBD2. Trimming at V came to 5 bases and at J to 5 bases, leaving 17 bases not matched to a gene. CDR1 and CDR2 from the germline V gene are SEHNR and FQNEAQ (reference sequence). This CDR3 has 17 residues. As DNA, the CDR3 is TGTGCCAGCAGCCCCCCATGGCGGGGGTCATTTGGTGAGACCCAGTACTTC. As protein: CASSPPWRGSFGETQYF.

This clone has more than one count but fewer than ten. The gene calls are TRBV9 and TRBJ1-2; TRBD1 might be the D (5 bases). Trimming took off 3 bases at V and 0 bases at J, with 12 bases between the two ends. CDR1 is SGDLS and CDR2 is YYNGEE in the germline V gene. The CDR3 covers 15 residues. The CDR3 region has the DNA TGTGCCAGCAGCGGTCAGGGTTCGTCTAACTATGGCTACACCTTC. Protein sequence: CASSGQGSSNYGYTF.

This clone showed up just once. The V gene is TRBV11-3, the J gene TRBJ2-1, with D maybe TRBD1 (6 bases). CDR3 size: 14 residues. Germline CDR1 is SGHNT and CDR2 is YENEEA. V lost 6 bases and J lost 5, with 14 bases in between. CDR3 protein: CASRARTANNEQFF. The CDR3 coding sequence is TGTGCCAGCAGAGCACGGACAGCAAACAATGAGCAGTTCTTC.

This chain joins TRBV29-1 and TRBJ1-2; D gene uncertain. Germline lookup yields CDR1 SQVTM and CDR2 ANQGSEA. Trimming cost V 0 bases and J 4 bases, with 12 bases left between them. There are 14 residues in the CDR3. CDR3 sequence: CSVEDLLGGYGYTF. The CDR3 DNA follows: TGCAGCGTTGAAGATTTGCTAGGAGGCTATGGCTACACCTTC. Complete variable domain (other parts from reference TRBV29-1 and TRBJ1-2): SAVISQKPSRDICQRGTSLTIQCQVDSQVTMMFWYRQQPGQSLTLIATANQGSEATYESGFVIDKFPISRPNLTFSTLTVSNMSPEDSSIYLCSVEDLLGGYGYTFGSGTRLTVV.

The genes are TRBV15 and TRBJ2-1; 10 bases agree with TRBD1. CDR3 length: 14 residues. Per germline, CDR1 LNHNV and CDR2 YYDKDF (reference sequence). The ends lost 4 bases at V and 7 bases at J; junction bases unmatched: 4. DNA of the CDR3: TGTGCCACCAGCACGGACAGGGGGGTAAATGAGCAGTTCTTC. Translated, it gives CATSTDRGVNEQFF.

This chain connects TRBV7-6 to TRBJ2-1; 7 nucleotides agree with TRBD2. This CDR3 comprises 16 residues. V gave up 1 base and J gave up 2 bases; unmatched junction bases: 5. Germline V gene data show CDR1 as SGHVS and CDR2 as FNYEAQ. CDR3 loop: CASSLGAGVAYNEQFF. CDR3 DNA sequence: TGTGCCAGCAGCTTAGGTGCGGGGGTGGCCTACAATGAGCAGTTCTTC.